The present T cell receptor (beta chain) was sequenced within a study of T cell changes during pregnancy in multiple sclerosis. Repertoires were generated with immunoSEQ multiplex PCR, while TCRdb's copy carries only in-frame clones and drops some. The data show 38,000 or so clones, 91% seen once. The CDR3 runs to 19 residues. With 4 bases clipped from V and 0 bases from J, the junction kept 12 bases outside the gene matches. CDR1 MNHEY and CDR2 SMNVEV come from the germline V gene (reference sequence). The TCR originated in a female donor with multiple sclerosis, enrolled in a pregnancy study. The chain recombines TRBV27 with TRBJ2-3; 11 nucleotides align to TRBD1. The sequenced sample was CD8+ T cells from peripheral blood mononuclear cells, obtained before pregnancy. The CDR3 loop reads CASSSSRDRGALSTDTQYF. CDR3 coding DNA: TGTGCCAGCAGTTCCTCACGGGACAGGGGGGCCCTAAGCACAGATACGCAGTATTTT.